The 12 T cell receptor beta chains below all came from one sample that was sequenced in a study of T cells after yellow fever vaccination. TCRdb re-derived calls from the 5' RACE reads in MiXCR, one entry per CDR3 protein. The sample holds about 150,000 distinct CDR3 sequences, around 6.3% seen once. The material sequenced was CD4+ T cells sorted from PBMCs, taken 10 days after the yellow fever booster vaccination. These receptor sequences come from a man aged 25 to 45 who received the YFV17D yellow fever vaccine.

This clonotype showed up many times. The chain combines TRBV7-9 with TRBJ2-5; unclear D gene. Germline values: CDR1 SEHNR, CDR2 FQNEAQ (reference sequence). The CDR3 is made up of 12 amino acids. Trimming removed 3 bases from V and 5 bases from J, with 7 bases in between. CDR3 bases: TGTGCCAGCAGCTTCAGCAGGGAGACCCAGTACTTC. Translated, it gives CASSFSRETQYF.

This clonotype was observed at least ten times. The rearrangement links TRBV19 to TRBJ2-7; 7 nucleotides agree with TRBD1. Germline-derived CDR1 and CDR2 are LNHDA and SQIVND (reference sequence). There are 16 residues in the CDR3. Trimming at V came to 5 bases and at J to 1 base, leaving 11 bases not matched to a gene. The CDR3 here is CASSASTQGSSYEQYF. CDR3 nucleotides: TGTGCCAGTAGTGCGTCGACACAGGGGTCATCCTACGAGCAGTACTTC.

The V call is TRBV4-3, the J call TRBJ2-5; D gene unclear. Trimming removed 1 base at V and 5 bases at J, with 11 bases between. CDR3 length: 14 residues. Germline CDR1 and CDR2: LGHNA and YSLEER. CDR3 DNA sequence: TGCGCCAGCAGCCAAGTAGGGTACGGGGAGACCCAGTACTTC. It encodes CASSQVGYGETQYF.

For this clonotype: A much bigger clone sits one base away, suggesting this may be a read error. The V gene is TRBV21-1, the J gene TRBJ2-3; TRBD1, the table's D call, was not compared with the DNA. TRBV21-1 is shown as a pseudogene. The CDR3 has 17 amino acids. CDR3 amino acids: CASSKADREKGTDTQYF. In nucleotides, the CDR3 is TGTGCCAGCAGCAAAGCTGACAGGGAAAAGGGCACAGATACGCAGTATTTT.

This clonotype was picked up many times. The CDR3 region has the DNA TGTGCCAGCAGCCCCCTCCAGGGGGACAGGGGAACCACAGATACGCAGTATTTT. Translating it yields CASSPLQGDRGTTDTQYF. The chain recombines TRBV7-8 with TRBJ2-3; 10 nucleotides align to TRBD1. CDR1 is SGHVS and CDR2 is FQNEAQ in the germline V gene. The CDR3 is 18 residues long. Trimming at V came to 5 bases and at J to 2 bases, leaving 13 bases not matched to a gene.

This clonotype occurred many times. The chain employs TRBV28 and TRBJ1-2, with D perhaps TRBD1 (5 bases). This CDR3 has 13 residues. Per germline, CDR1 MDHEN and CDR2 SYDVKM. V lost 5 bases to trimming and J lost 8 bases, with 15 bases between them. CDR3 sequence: CASSQDIWRGYTF. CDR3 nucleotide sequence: TGTGCCAGCAGTCAGGACATTTGGCGGGGCTACACCTTC.

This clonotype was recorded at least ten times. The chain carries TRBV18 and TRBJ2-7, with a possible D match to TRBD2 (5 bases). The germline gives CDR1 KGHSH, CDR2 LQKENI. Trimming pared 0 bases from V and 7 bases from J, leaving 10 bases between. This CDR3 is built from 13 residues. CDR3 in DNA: TGTGCCAGCTCACCACCGGGAGTAAGAGAGCAGTACTTC. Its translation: CASSPPGVREQYF.

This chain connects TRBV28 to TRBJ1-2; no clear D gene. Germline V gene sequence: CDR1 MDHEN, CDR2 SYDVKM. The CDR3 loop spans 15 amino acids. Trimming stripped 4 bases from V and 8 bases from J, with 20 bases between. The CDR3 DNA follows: TGTGCCAGCAGTTCTAACGGACGTTTCAACTCAGGCTACACCTTC. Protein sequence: CASSSNGRFNSGYTF.

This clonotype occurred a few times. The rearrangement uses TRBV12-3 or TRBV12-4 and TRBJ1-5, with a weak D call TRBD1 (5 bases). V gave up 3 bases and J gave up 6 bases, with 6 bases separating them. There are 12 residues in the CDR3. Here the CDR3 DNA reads TGTGCCAGCAGTTTGGGGACTCAGCCCCAGCATTTT. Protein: CASSLGTQPQHF.

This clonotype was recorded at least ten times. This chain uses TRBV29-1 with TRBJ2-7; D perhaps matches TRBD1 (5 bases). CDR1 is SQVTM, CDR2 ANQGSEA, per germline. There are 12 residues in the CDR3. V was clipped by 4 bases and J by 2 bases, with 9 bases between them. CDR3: CSVVDRPYEQYF. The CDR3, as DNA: TGCAGCGTTGTAGACAGACCCTACGAGCAGTACTTC.

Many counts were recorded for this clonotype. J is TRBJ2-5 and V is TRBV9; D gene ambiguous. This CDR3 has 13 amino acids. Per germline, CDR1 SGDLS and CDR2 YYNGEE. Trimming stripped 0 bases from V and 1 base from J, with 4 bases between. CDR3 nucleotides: TGTGCCAGCAGCGTAGCGGGCCAAGAGACCCAGTACTTC. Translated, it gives CASSVAGQETQYF.

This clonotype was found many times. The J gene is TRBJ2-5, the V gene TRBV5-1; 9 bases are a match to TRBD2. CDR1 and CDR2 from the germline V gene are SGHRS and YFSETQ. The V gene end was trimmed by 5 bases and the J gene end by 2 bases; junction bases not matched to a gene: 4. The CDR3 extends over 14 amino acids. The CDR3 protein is CASRRLAEQETQYF. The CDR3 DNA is TGCGCCAGCAGACGACTAGCGGAGCAAGAGACCCAGTACTTC.